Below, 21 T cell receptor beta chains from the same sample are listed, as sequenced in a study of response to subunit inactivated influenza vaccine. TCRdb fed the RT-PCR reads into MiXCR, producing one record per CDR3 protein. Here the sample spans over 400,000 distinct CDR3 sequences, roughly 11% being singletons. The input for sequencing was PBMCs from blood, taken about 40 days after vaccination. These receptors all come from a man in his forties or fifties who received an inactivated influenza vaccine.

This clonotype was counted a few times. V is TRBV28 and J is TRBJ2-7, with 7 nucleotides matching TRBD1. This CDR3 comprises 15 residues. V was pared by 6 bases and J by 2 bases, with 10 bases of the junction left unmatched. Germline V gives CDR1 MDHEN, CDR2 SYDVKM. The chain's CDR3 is CASSYPQGVTYEQYF. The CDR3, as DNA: TGTGCCAGCAGCTACCCCCAGGGGGTGACCTACGAGCAGTACTTC.

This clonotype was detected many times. CDR3: CASSQYRFGLAGGDTQYF. In DNA form, the CDR3 reads TGTGCCAGCAGCCAATACCGTTTCGGACTAGCGGGGGGAGATACGCAGTATTTT. The V and J genes are TRBV7-8 and TRBJ2-3; 14 nucleotides line up with TRBD2. The V gene's germline CDR1 is SGHVS and CDR2 FQNEAQ. J lost 5 bases, V lost 5 bases, and 12 bases had no gene match. This CDR3 has 18 amino acids. The full variable domain, completed using reference TRBV7-8 and TRBJ2-3, is GAGVSQSPRYKVAKRGQDVALRCDPISGHVSLFWYQQALGQGPEFLTYFQNEAQLDKSGLPSDRFFAERPEGSVSTLKIQRTQQEDSAVYLCASSQYRFGLAGGDTQYFGPGTRLTVL.

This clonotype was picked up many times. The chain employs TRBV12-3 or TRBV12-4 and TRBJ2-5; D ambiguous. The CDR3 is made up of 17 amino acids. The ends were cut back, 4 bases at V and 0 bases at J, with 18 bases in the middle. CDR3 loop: CASSYAWPDVYQETQYF. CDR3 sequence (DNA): TGTGCCAGCAGTTACGCGTGGCCAGACGTATACCAAGAGACCCAGTACTTC.

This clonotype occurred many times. CDR3 DNA sequence: TGTGCCAGCAGCTCCTTGCCTGAGCAGTTCTTC. Protein sequence: CASSSLPEQFF. The gene calls are TRBV5-5 and TRBJ2-1; D unresolved. Trimming took off 3 bases at V and 9 bases at J, with 7 bases between the two ends. Germline V gene sequence: CDR1 SGHKS, CDR2 YYEKEE (reference sequence). The CDR3 runs to 11 residues.

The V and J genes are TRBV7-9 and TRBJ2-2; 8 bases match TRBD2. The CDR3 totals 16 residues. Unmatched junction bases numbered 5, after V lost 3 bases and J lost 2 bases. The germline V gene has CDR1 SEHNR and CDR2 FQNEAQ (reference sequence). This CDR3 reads CASSFGSGVNTGELFF. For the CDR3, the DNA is TGTGCCAGCAGCTTTGGTAGCGGGGTCAACACCGGGGAGCTGTTTTTT. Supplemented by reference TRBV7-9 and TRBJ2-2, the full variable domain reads DTGVSQNPRHKITKRGQNVTFRCDPISEHNRLYWYRQTLGQGPEFLTYFQNEAQLEKSRLLSDRFSAERPKGSFSTLEIQRTEQGDSAMYLCASSFGSGVNTGELFFGEGSRLTVL.

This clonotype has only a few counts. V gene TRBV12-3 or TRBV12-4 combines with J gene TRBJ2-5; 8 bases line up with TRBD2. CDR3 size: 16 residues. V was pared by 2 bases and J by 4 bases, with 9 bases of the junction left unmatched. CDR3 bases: TGTGCCAGCAGTTTAATGGCGGGGGGCGGGGCAGAGACCCAGTACTTC. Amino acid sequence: CASSLMAGGGAETQYF.

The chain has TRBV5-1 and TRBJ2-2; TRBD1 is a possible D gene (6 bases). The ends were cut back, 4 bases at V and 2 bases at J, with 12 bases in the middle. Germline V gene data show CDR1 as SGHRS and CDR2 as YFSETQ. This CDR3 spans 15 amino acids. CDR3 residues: CASSDGTRNTGELFF. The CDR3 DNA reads TGCGCCAGCAGCGACGGGACAAGAAACACCGGGGAGCTGTTTTTT.

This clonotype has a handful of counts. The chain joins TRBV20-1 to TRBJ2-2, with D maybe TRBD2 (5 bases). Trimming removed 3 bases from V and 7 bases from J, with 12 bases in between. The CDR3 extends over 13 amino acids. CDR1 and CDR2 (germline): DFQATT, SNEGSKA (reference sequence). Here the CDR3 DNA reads TGCAGTGCTAGGACCGGGGTTGGCGGGGAGCTGTTTTTT. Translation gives CSARTGVGGELFF.

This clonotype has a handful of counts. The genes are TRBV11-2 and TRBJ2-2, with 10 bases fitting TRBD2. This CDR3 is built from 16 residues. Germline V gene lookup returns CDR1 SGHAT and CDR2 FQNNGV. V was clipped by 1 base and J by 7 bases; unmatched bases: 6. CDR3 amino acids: CASSLGLAGVHGELFF. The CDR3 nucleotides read TGTGCCAGCAGCTTAGGCCTAGCGGGGGTCCACGGGGAGCTGTTTTTT.

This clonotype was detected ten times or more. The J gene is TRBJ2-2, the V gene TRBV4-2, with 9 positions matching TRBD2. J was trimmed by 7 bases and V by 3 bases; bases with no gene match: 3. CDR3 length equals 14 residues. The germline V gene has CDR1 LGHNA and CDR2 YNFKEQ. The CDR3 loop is CASSQETSGGELFF. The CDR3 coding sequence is TGTGCCAGCAGCCAGGAGACTAGCGGCGGGGAGCTGTTTTTT.

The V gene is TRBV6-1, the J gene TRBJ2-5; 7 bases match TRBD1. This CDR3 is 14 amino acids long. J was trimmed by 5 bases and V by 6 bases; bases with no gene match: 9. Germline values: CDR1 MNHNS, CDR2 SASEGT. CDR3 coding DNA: TGTGCCAGCAGACGCCTCACAGGGGAGGAGACCCAGTACTTC. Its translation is CASRRLTGEETQYF.

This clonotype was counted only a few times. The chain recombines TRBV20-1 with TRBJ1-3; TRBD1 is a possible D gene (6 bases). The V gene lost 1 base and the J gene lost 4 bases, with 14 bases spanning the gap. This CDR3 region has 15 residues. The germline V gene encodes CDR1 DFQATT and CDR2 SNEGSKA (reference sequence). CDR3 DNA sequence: TGCAGTGCTAGAGGACAGGCAGACGTAGGAAACACCATATATTTT. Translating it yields CSARGQADVGNTIYF.

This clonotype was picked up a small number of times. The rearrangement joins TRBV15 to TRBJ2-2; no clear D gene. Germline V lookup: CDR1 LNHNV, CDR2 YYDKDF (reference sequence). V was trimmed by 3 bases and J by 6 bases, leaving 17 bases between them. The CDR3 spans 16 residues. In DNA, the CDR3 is TGTGCCACCAGCAGCCGACTGGGCAGTATTGCCGGGGAGCTGTTTTTT. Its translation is CATSSRLGSIAGELFF.

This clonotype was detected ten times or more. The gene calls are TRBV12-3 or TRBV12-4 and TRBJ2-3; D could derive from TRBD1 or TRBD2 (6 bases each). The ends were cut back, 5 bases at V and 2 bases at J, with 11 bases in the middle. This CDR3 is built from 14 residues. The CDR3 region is CASSRGVDTDTQYF. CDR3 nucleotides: TGTGCCAGCAGTAGGGGGGTTGACACAGATACGCAGTATTTT.

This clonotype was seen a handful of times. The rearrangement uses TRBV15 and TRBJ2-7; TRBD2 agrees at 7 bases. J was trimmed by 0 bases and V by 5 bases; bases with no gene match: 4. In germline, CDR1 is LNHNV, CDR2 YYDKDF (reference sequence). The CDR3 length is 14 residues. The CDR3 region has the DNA TGTGCCACCAGCCTAGCGGCCCGCTCCTACGAGCAGTACTTC. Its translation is CATSLAARSYEQYF.

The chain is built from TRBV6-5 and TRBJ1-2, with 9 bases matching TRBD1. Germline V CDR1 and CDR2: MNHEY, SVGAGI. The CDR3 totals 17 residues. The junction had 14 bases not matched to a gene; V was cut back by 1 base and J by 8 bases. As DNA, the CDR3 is TGTGCCAGCAGTTACTTCTCGGGACAGGGATTGCGGGGCGGCTACACCTTC. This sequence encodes CASSYFSGQGLRGGYTF.

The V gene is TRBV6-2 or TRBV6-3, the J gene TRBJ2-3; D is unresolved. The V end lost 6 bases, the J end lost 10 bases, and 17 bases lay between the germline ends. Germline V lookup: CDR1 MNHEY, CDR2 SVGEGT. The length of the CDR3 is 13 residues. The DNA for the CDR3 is TGTGCCAGCAGCCCCGACACCCGAACCGCGCAGTATTTT. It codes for CASSPDTRTAQYF.

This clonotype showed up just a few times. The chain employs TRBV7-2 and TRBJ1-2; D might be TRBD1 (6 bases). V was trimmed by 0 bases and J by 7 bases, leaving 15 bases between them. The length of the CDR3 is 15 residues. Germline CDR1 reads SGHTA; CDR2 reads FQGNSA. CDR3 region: CASSLATWQGTGYTF. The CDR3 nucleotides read TGTGCCAGCAGCTTAGCCACCTGGCAGGGGACTGGCTACACCTTC.

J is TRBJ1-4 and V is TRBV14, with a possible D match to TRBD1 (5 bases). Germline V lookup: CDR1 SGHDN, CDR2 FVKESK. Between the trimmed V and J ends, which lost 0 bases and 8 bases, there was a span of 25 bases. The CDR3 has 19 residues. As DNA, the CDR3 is TGTGCCAGCAGCCAAGAATATGGCGTAGTCAGGGCGGATGACGAAAAACTGTTTTTT. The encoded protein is CASSQEYGVVRADDEKLFF.

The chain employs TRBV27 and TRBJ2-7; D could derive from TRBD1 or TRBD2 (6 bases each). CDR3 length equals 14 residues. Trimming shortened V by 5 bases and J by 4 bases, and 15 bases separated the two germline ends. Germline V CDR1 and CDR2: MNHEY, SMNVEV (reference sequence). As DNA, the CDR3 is TGTGCCAGCAGTCACAGGGCGGAGGGGTACGAGCAGTACTTC. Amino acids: CASSHRAEGYEQYF.

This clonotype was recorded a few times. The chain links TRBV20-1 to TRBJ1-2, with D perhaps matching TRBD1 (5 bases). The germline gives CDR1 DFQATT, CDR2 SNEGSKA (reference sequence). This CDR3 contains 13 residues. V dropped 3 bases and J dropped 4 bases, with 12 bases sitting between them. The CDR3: CSASSGHVYGYTF. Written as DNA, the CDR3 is TGCAGTGCTAGTTCCGGACACGTCTATGGCTACACCTTC.